The rows below give T cell receptor beta chains drawn from one sample of a study of blood T cells in healthy people across ages. Each CDR3 protein is one row after TCRdb ran MiXCR on the 5' RACE reads. Among hundreds of thousands of distinct CDR3 sequences listed, more than 20% were seen once. Sequenced input: blood. These receptor sequences come from a man aged 70-80 years in good health. The CDR3 runs from the conserved cysteine through the conserved F or W. The order of the fields is V gene, D gene, J gene, clone size, CDR3 protein, CDR3 DNA. The D gene is left open where the match is weak. The size of a clone is reported for some rows only, either as once, few or many, or as a class for expanded clones.

v_call: TRBV7-2
d_call: .
j_call: TRBJ2-7
clone_size: .
cdr3_aa: CASSRGRVYEQYF
cdr3_nt: TGTGCCAGCAGCCGGGGACGGGTCTACGAGCAGTACTTC

v_call: TRBV12-3/TRBV12-4
d_call: TRBD2
j_call: TRBJ2-1
clone_size: .
cdr3_aa: CASSPGTSGGRVGFF
cdr3_nt: TGTGCCAGCAGTCCCGGGACTAGCGGGGGAAGAGTTGGGTTCTTC

v_call: TRBV7-2
d_call: .
j_call: TRBJ2-7
clone_size: .
cdr3_aa: CASSLARTYSYEQYF
cdr3_nt: TGTGCCAGCAGCCTAGCCCGGACTTACTCCTACGAGCAGTACTTC

v_call: TRBV15
d_call: .
j_call: TRBJ2-7
clone_size: .
cdr3_aa: CATSSLASRNEQYF
cdr3_nt: TGTGCCACCAGCAGTCTAGCGTCGAGAAACGAGCAGTACTTC

v_call: TRBV7-2
d_call: TRBD2
j_call: TRBJ2-1
clone_size: .
cdr3_aa: CASSFWTSGKSYNEQFF
cdr3_nt: TGTGCCAGCAGCTTCTGGACTAGCGGGAAGTCCTACAATGAGCAGTTCTTC

v_call: TRBV25-1
d_call: TRBD1
j_call: TRBJ2-7
clone_size: .
cdr3_aa: CASSGTGESSYEQYF
cdr3_nt: TGTGCCAGCAGTGGGACAGGCGAAAGCTCCTACGAGCAGTACTTC

v_call: TRBV27
d_call: .
j_call: TRBJ2-3
clone_size: .
cdr3_aa: CASSRGNGEQDTQYF
cdr3_nt: TGTGCCAGCAGTCGAGGTAATGGGGAACAAGATACGCAGTATTTT

v_call: TRBV9
d_call: TRBD2
j_call: TRBJ2-1
clone_size: few
cdr3_aa: CASSVRAGASNEQFF
cdr3_nt: TGTGCCAGCAGCGTAAGGGCGGGAGCGTCGAATGAGCAGTTCTTC

v_call: TRBV6-5
d_call: TRBD2
j_call: TRBJ2-3
clone_size: once
cdr3_aa: CASSYAGGTDTQYF
cdr3_nt: TGTGCCAGCAGTTACGCGGGAGGGACAGATACGCAGTATTTT

v_call: TRBV20-1
d_call: .
j_call: TRBJ2-3
clone_size: .
cdr3_aa: CSANPAIGPKPDTQYF
cdr3_nt: TGCAGTGCCAATCCCGCTATAGGGCCAAAGCCAGATACGCAGTATTTT